The 26 T cell receptor beta chains in this list originate from one sample, sequenced in a study of vaccination and CD4 T cells after COVID-19. These TCRs are of unknown antigen specificity. The treatment denotes: roughly ten-day PBMC culture with coronavirus spike peptide pools or control peptides (ViraFEST assay). The Oncomine TCR Beta short-read assay was what sequenced the DNA obtained from cultured CD4+ T cells. Each CDR3 protein gets one entry after TCRdb re-called the PCR reads with MiXCR. The sample lists a few thousand distinct CDR3 sequences, about 33% occurring once. The specimen was CD4+ T cells from blood, cultured in vitro. The receptors were gathered from a human donor who had recovered from COVID-19.

This clonotype has a handful of counts. The V gene is TRBV7-3, the J gene TRBJ2-2; TRBD2 aligns across 16 bases. Unmatched junction bases numbered 5, after V lost 5 bases and J lost 8 bases. This CDR3 region has 16 residues. CDR1 SGHTA and CDR2 FQGTGA come from the germline V gene. DNA of the CDR3: TGTGCCAGCAGCCCGGGACTAGCGGGGGGGACTGGGGAGCTGTTTTTT. Protein: CASSPGLAGGTGELFF.

The chain employs TRBV7-2 and TRBJ1-6, with 8 nucleotides matching TRBD1. The germline V gene has CDR1 SGHTA and CDR2 FQGNSA. The CDR3 runs to 16 residues. V dropped 3 bases and J dropped 6; count of bases not matched to a gene: 7. As DNA, the CDR3 is TGTGCCAGCAGCTTGGCCTGGGACAGGCTTAATTCACCCCTCCACTTT. Residues: CASSLAWDRLNSPLHF.

This clonotype was picked up a small number of times. This sequence joins TRBV6-5 and TRBJ2-2, with D possibly being TRBD1 or TRBD2 (6 bases each). Germline-derived CDR1 and CDR2 are MNHEY and SVGAGI. V was clipped by 0 bases and J by 4 bases, with 21 bases between them. The CDR3 is made up of 19 amino acids. The CDR3: CASSYSRAPSRGGTGELFF. The DNA of the CDR3 is TGTGCCAGCAGTTACTCCCGAGCTCCCTCCAGGGGAGGCACCGGGGAGCTGTTTTTT.

This clonotype was seen more than once but under ten times. This chain connects TRBV2 to TRBJ1-1; perhaps TRBD1 as D (5 bases). The CDR3 loop spans 13 amino acids. CDR1 is SNHLY, CDR2 FYNNEI, per germline. The V end lost 4 bases, the J end lost 2 bases, and 8 bases lay between the germline ends. CDR3 nucleotide sequence: TGTGCCAGCAGTGGGGGGGTTAACACTGAAGCTTTCTTT. Its translation is CASSGGVNTEAFF.

This clonotype has just a few counts. The rearrangement uses TRBV4-1 and TRBJ2-3, with TRBD2 as a possible D gene (5 bases). The CDR3 length is 17 residues. V lost 0 bases and J 1 base, leaving 14 bases between the germline ends. CDR1 MGHRA and CDR2 YSYEKL come from the germline V gene. As DNA, the CDR3 is TGCGCCAGCAGCCAAGATTACGGGGAGCACCGCACAGATACGCAGTATTTT. This encodes CASSQDYGEHRTDTQYF.

The rearrangement uses TRBV20-1 and TRBJ1-1; weak D call: TRBD1 (5 bases). Germline-derived CDR1 and CDR2 are DFQATT and SNEGSKA (reference sequence). This CDR3 comprises 13 residues. V gave up 0 bases and J gave up 10 bases, with 15 bases separating them. The CDR3 bases are TGCAGTGCTAGAGAGGTTCGTACCGGGGGAGCTTTCTTT. This codes for CSAREVRTGGAFF.

This clonotype was seen a few times. The chain carries TRBV2 and TRBJ2-7, with D possibly being TRBD1 (6 bases). Trimming shortened V by 4 bases and J by 3 bases, and 10 bases separated the two germline ends. The CDR3 is 13 amino acids. Germline lookup yields CDR1 SNHLY and CDR2 FYNNEI. DNA of the CDR3: TGTGCCAGCAGTGGGATAGGGGGCTACGAGCAGTACTTC. Translation: CASSGIGGYEQYF.

Regarding this clonotype: A much larger clone sits a single nucleotide away, making a read error possible. This chain uses TRBV7-3 with TRBJ1-1; perhaps TRBD1 as D (6 bases). The CDR3 has 15 residues. The V gene's germline CDR1 is SGHTA and CDR2 FQGTGA. Between the trimmed V and J ends, which lost 1 base and 6 bases, there was a span of 15 bases. The CDR3 DNA reads as TGTGCCAGCAGCTTAAGTCCAGGGGTAGGGGCTGAAGCTTTCTTT. It encodes CASSLSPGVGAEAFF.

There are a few counts of this clonotype. The chain couples TRBV9 to TRBJ1-1, with TRBD1 matching 8 bases. The trim removed 3 bases at V and 5 bases at J, leaving 6 bases unmatched. The CDR3 is 14 residues long. Germline V lookup: CDR1 SGDLS, CDR2 YYNGEE. CDR3 coding DNA: TGTGCCAGCAGCGCTGGACAGGGTGGGACTGAAGCTTTCTTT. As protein: CASSAGQGGTEAFF. Full variable domain (rest looked up from reference TRBV9 and TRBJ1-1): DSGVTQTPKHLITATGQRVTLRCSPRSGDLSVYWYQQSLDQGLQFLIQYYNGEERAKGNILERFSAQQFPDLHSELNLSSLELGDSALYFCASSAGQGGTEAFFGQGTRLTVV.

This chain links TRBV5-3 with TRBJ1-2; D is perhaps TRBD1 (5 bases). TRBV5-3 is known as an ORF, though its function is uncertain. Between the trimmed V and J ends, which lost 2 bases and 0 bases, there was a span of 8 bases. The CDR3 covers 14 residues. This chain's CDR3 is CARSFREANYGYTF. The CDR3 coding sequence is TGTGCCAGAAGCTTCAGGGAAGCTAACTATGGCTACACCTTC.

The chain carries TRBV29-1 and TRBJ2-3, with D tentatively TRBD1 (6 bases). V was pared by 3 bases and J by 3 bases, with 7 bases between. The CDR3 sequence is 12 residues long. Germline lookup yields CDR1 SQVTM and CDR2 ANQGSEA. The chain's CDR3 is CSVDRGTDTQYF. CDR3 coding DNA: TGCAGCGTTGACAGGGGAACAGATACGCAGTATTTT.

The rearrangement joins TRBV6-1 to TRBJ2-7; D perhaps matches TRBD2 (5 bases). Germline CDR1 MNHNS, CDR2 SASEGT. The CDR3 length is 15 residues. The V end was cut by 5 bases, the J end by 0 bases, with 14 bases between. The CDR3 is CASSPRGSVSYEQYF. In nucleotides, the CDR3 is TGTGCCAGCAGTCCCCGGGGTAGCGTCTCCTACGAGCAGTACTTC.

This clonotype was counted a few times. The chain employs TRBV6-1 and TRBJ1-4; D call uncertain. The CDR3 consists of 14 residues. Germline CDR1 reads MNHNS; CDR2 reads SASEGT. V was clipped by 0 bases and J by 7 bases, with 9 bases between them. The CDR3 is CASSEAVSSEKLFF. CDR3 coding DNA: TGTGCCAGCAGTGAAGCGGTGAGCAGTGAAAAACTGTTTTTT.

This clonotype occurred a few times. J is TRBJ1-5 and V is TRBV7-2; D ambiguous. CDR1 and CDR2 from the germline V gene are SGHTA and FQGNSA. Trimming took off 2 bases at V and 9 bases at J, with 17 bases between the two ends. This CDR3 comprises 15 residues. CDR3 protein: CASSLRSGNGRPQHF. DNA of the CDR3: TGTGCCAGCAGCTTAAGGTCGGGGAACGGTCGGCCCCAGCATTTT.

The chain uses TRBV29-1 and TRBJ1-1, with a possible D match to TRBD1 (6 bases). There are 14 residues in the CDR3. V lost 7 bases, J lost 1 base, and 16 bases lay in between. Germline V gives CDR1 SQVTM, CDR2 ANQGSEA. The CDR3 loop is CSASSPGENTEAFF. CDR3 coding DNA: TGCAGCGCCTCCTCCCCAGGGGAGAACACTGAAGCTTTCTTT. Full variable domain (rest looked up from reference TRBV29-1 and TRBJ1-1): SAVISQKPSRDICQRGTSLTIQCQVDSQVTMMFWYRQQPGQSLTLIATANQGSEATYESGFVIDKFPISRPNLTFSTLTVSNMSPEDSSIYLCSASSPGENTEAFFGQGTRLTVV.

The chain joins TRBV10-3 to TRBJ2-2, with TRBD1 identical over 12 bases. Germline V gene lookup returns CDR1 ENHRY and CDR2 SYGVKD. This CDR3 is 16 amino acids long. V was clipped by 3 bases and J by 7 bases; unmatched bases: 6. The CDR3 protein is CAISEGTGGSGGELFF. The DNA of the CDR3 is TGTGCCATCAGTGAAGGGACAGGGGGCTCGGGCGGGGAGCTGTTTTTT.

This clonotype turned up a few times. The rearrangement links TRBV15 to TRBJ2-2; 7 bases line up with TRBD2. V shed 0 bases and J 3 bases; nucleotides not matched to a gene: 1. There are 15 residues in the CDR3. CDR1 is LNHNV and CDR2 is YYDKDF in the germline V gene (reference sequence). CDR3 sequence: CATSRDAGDTGELFF. DNA of the CDR3: TGTGCCACCAGCAGAGATGCGGGGGACACCGGGGAGCTGTTTTTT.

The chain links TRBV5-1 to TRBJ1-2; 8 positions match TRBD1. Germline CDR1 and CDR2: SGHRS and YFSETQ. J was trimmed by 5 bases and V by 1 base; bases with no gene match: 7. The CDR3 has 15 amino acids. The CDR3 here is CASSLTGGDAYGYTF. Here the CDR3 DNA reads TGCGCCAGCAGCTTGACAGGGGGGGATGCTTATGGCTACACCTTC.

The chain joins TRBV7-6 to TRBJ1-5; the D gene is possibly TRBD1 (5 bases). Trimming cost V 8 bases and J 3 bases, with 11 bases left between them. CDR3 length equals 13 residues. Germline values: CDR1 SGHVS, CDR2 FNYEAQ. CDR3 residues: CASQGGSNQPQHF. The CDR3 coding sequence is TGTGCCAGCCAGGGAGGGTCCAATCAGCCCCAGCATTTT. The variable domain in full, completed from reference TRBV7-6 and TRBJ1-5, reads GAGVSQSPRYKVTKRGQDVALRCDPISGHVSLYWYRQALGQGPEFLTYFNYEAQQDKSGLPNDRFSAERPEGSISTLTIQRTEQRDSAMYRCASQGGSNQPQHFGDGTRLSIL.

As concerns this clonotype: Since no conserved phenylalanine or tryptophan closes the CDR3, a read error is the likely cause. CDR3 amino acids: CASRTENTGELFL. DNA of the CDR3: TGCGCCAGCAGGACAGAGAACACCGGGGAGCTGTTTCTT. The chain joins TRBV5-1 to TRBJ2-2, with D tentatively TRBD1 (5 bases). Germline CDR1 is SGHRS and CDR2 is YFSETQ. Trimming pared 5 bases from V and 1 base from J, leaving 6 bases between. The CDR3 has 13 residues.

V usage is TRBV5-1 and J usage is TRBJ2-7; D unclear. V was clipped by 3 bases and J by 5 bases, with 18 bases between them. Germline values: CDR1 SGHRS, CDR2 YFSETQ. The CDR3 has 15 residues. The CDR3 DNA reads TGCGCCAGCAGCTGGGCGCCCAGGACGGAAAACGAGCAGTACTTC. This translates into CASSWAPRTENEQYF.

By share of the sample, this clonotype is large. J is TRBJ2-7 and V is TRBV20-1; 7 bases fit TRBD1. Trimming took 5 bases from V and 0 from J; bases not matched to a gene: 10. The CDR3 has 15 amino acids. Germline CDR1 DFQATT, CDR2 SNEGSKA (reference sequence). CDR3 region: CSAPRSGQSSYEQYF. The CDR3 DNA sequence: TGCAGTGCTCCAAGGTCGGGACAGAGCTCCTACGAGCAGTACTTC.

This clonotype was picked up a small number of times. The V gene is TRBV7-9, the J gene TRBJ2-1; maybe TRBD1 (6 bases). CDR1 is SEHNR and CDR2 is FQNEAQ in the germline V gene (reference sequence). Trimming removed 5 bases at V and 5 bases at J, with 13 bases between. CDR3 length equals 14 residues. The CDR3 DNA reads as TGTGCCAGCAGCCCGCGACAGGAAAACAATGAGCAGTTCTTC. Encoded protein: CASSPRQENNEQFF.

The gene calls are TRBV10-3 and TRBJ1-2, with TRBD1 matching 8 bases. The CDR3 extends over 14 amino acids. CDR1 and CDR2 (germline): ENHRY, SYGVKD. Trimming at V came to 4 bases and at J to 6 bases, leaving 7 bases not matched to a gene. CDR3 nucleotide sequence: TGTGCCATCAGTGCCCTCGACAGGGGAAATGGCTACACCTTC. Its translation: CAISALDRGNGYTF.

The chain employs TRBV30 and TRBJ2-3; 13 nucleotides match TRBD2. The germline V gene has CDR1 GTSNPN and CDR2 SVGIG (reference sequence). The length of the CDR3 is 19 residues. V was clipped by 1 base and J by 2 bases; unmatched bases: 12. CDR3: CAWSGRLAGGPQNTDTQYF. Written as DNA, the CDR3 is TGTGCCTGGAGTGGTAGACTAGCGGGGGGACCCCAAAACACAGATACGCAGTATTTT.

This clonotype has only a few counts. J is TRBJ2-3 and V is TRBV6-1, with D hard to call. Germline CDR1 MNHNS, CDR2 SASEGT. Trimming took off 6 bases at V and 0 bases at J, with 10 bases between the two ends. The CDR3 runs to 14 residues. The DNA of the CDR3 is TGTGCCAGCAGGGCATTTCAAAGCACAGATACGCAGTATTTT. This codes for CASRAFQSTDTQYF.